This entry lists 29 T cell receptor beta chains sequenced from one sample in a study of blood T cells in healthy people across ages. The authors ran a second PCR of about 7 to 11 cycles using a sample-barcoded 5' primer and a J-beta primer mix. In TCRdb, the 5' RACE reads were re-called with MiXCR into one record per CDR3 protein. The sample lists about 1.4 million distinct CDR3 sequences, around 59% seen once, with over 5.5% in the top ten. The sample comprised blood. Source of these receptors: a man between 18 and 29 years old in good health.

The V call is TRBV2, the J call TRBJ2-3, with D perhaps TRBD1 (6 bases). Per the germline V gene, CDR1 is SNHLY and CDR2 is FYNNEI. Trimming removed 3 bases from V and 6 bases from J, with 13 bases in between. The CDR3 contains 14 residues. Written as DNA, the CDR3 is TGTGCCAGCAGTGACCGGGACATCGTCGATACGCAGTATTTT. Protein: CASSDRDIVDTQYF.

The sample holds a few counts of this clonotype. This chain uses TRBV29-1 with TRBJ2-4; 9 positions agree with TRBD1. The J call is doubtful: the DNA matches TRBJ2-7 better. The germline V gene encodes CDR1 SQVTM and CDR2 ANQGSEA. The CDR3 covers 13 residues. CDR3 residues: CSVESGQGYEQYF. The DNA of the CDR3 is TGCAGCGTTGAATCCGGACAGGGGTACGAGCAGTACTTC.

This clonotype was recorded a few times. The CDR3 loop is CASSQELATDTQYF. The CDR3 DNA reads as TGCGCCAGCAGCCAAGAATTAGCCACAGATACGCAGTATTTT. The J gene is TRBJ2-3, the V gene TRBV4-1; D not certain. V gave up 0 bases and J gave up 2 bases, with 6 bases separating them. The CDR3 has 14 amino acids. Germline V CDR1 and CDR2: MGHRA, YSYEKL.

The chain employs TRBV4-1 and TRBJ2-1; either TRBD1 or TRBD2 may supply D (5 bases each). Germline values: CDR1 MGHRA, CDR2 YSYEKL. V lost 1 base and J lost 3, with 22 bases in between. The CDR3 sequence is 19 residues long. The CDR3 spells CASSQAFARGPYHYNEQFF. Written as DNA, the CDR3 is TGCGCCAGCAGCCAAGCCTTCGCCCGGGGACCATACCACTACAATGAGCAGTTCTTC.

This clonotype showed up just a few times. This rearrangement joins TRBV6-6 to TRBJ2-7, with TRBD2 matching over 13 bases. The CDR3 covers 16 residues. From germline, CDR1 is MNHNY and CDR2 SVGAGI (reference sequence). V shed 4 bases and J 0 bases; nucleotides not matched to a gene: 3. The CDR3 coding sequence is TGTGCCAGCAGTTCACTAGCGGGAGGGGTCTCCTACGAGCAGTACTTC. This codes for CASSSLAGGVSYEQYF.

V is TRBV4-1 and J is TRBJ2-2; 7 nucleotides match TRBD2. Germline trimming cut 6 bases from V and 0 bases from J; bases unmatched to any gene: 7. Germline V gene data show CDR1 as MGHRA and CDR2 as YSYEKL. The CDR3 runs 16 residues. CDR3 in DNA: TGCGCCAGCAGTTGGCCTAGCGGTGCGAACACCGGGGAGCTGTTTTTT. The encoded protein is CASSWPSGANTGELFF.

The chain is built from TRBV7-9 and TRBJ2-7, with 11 bases lining up with TRBD2. V shed 5 bases, J shed 2 bases, and the junction held 17 bases outside the gene matches. The length of the CDR3 is 19 residues. Germline V lookup: CDR1 SEHNR, CDR2 FQNEAQ (reference sequence). In DNA form, the CDR3 reads TGTGCCAGCAGCCCAATACTAGCGGGAGCTTCCAGACCTCCCTACGAGCAGTACTTC. Translation gives CASSPILAGASRPPYEQYF.

The V call is TRBV9, the J call TRBJ1-5; 8 bases are a match to TRBD1. CDR3 length: 17 amino acids. J gave up 6 bases and V 0 bases, and 11 bases lay outside the gene matches. Germline V gene sequence: CDR1 SGDLS, CDR2 YYNGEE. Here the CDR3 reads CASSVEPETGAGQPQHF. DNA of the CDR3: TGTGCCAGCAGCGTAGAGCCCGAGACAGGGGCGGGTCAGCCCCAGCATTTT.

The chain recombines TRBV5-1 with TRBJ1-6; weak D call: TRBD1 (5 bases). V lost 3 bases, J lost 8 bases, and 9 bases lay in between. CDR1 and CDR2 (germline): SGHRS, YFSETQ. The CDR3 extends over 13 amino acids. In DNA, the CDR3 is TGCGCCAGCAGCTGGGGGAAGGATTCACCCCTCCACTTT. The encoded protein is CASSWGKDSPLHF.

The gene calls are TRBV29-1 and TRBJ2-2; D uncertain. The germline CDR1 and CDR2 sequences are SQVTM and ANQGSEA. Trimming cost V 5 bases and J 4 bases, with 20 bases left between them. CDR3 length: 16 residues. CDR3 DNA sequence: TGCAGCGTTTCATCGACGGTTGATCGAGGCACCGGGGAGCTGTTTTTT. This codes for CSVSSTVDRGTGELFF.

The chain employs TRBV14 and TRBJ1-1, with D possibly being TRBD1 (5 bases). CDR1 SGHDN and CDR2 FVKESK come from the germline V gene. The CDR3 runs 13 residues. V was trimmed by 4 bases and J by 7 bases, leaving 13 bases between them. The DNA of the CDR3 is TGTGCCAGCAGCCTGATCACAGGAAGTGAAGCTTTCTTT. This sequence encodes CASSLITGSEAFF.

CDR3 amino acids: CASRWENTEAFF. CDR3 DNA sequence: TGTGCCAGCAGGTGGGAGAACACTGAAGCTTTCTTT. The chain is built from TRBV2 and TRBJ1-1; no clear D. V dropped 6 bases and J dropped 1 base, with 6 bases sitting between them. The CDR3 length is 12 residues. Germline lookup yields CDR1 SNHLY and CDR2 FYNNEI.

The rearrangement uses TRBV20-1 and TRBJ2-4, with D unclear. The DNA matches TRBJ2-7 better at its end, which makes the J call doubtful. Germline assignment: CDR1 DFQATT and CDR2 SNEGSKA (reference sequence). CDR3 length: 13 residues. CDR3 nucleotides: TGCAGTGCCGCTCATTTAAGCTCCTACGAGCAGTACTTC. It codes for CSAAHLSSYEQYF.

On this clonotype itself: Likely a read error: the CDR3 ends without its conserved phenylalanine or tryptophan. The chain combines TRBV18 with TRBJ2-3; D ambiguous. V was shortened by 2 bases and J by 3 bases, with 6 bases between the two germline ends. There are 13 residues in the CDR3. CDR1 is KGHSH, CDR2 LQKENI, per germline. The CDR3 DNA is TGTGCCAGCTCACCATTTCATACAGATACGCAGTATCTT. Protein product: CASSPFHTDTQYL.

V usage is TRBV6-5 and J usage is TRBJ2-7; TRBD2 matches 13 bases. V lost 8 bases and J lost 3; bases outside the gene matches: 10. Per germline, CDR1 MNHEY and CDR2 SVGAGI. CDR3 size: 16 residues. The CDR3 loop reads CASSATSGGNIYEQYF. The DNA for the CDR3 is TGTGCCAGCTCAGCGACTAGCGGGGGGAATATCTACGAGCAGTACTTC.

The rearrangement joins TRBV3-1 to TRBJ2-3; no definite D call. Trimming stripped 3 bases from V and 3 bases from J, with 10 bases between. CDR3 size: 14 residues. Germline V lookup: CDR1 LGHDT, CDR2 YNNKEL (reference sequence). CDR3 DNA: TGTGCCAGCAGCCAGATGCAGTCTACAGATACGCAGTATTTT. Translated, it gives CASSQMQSTDTQYF.

This sequence joins TRBV6-1 and TRBJ2-3; TRBD2 agrees at 10 bases. Germline V lookup: CDR1 MNHNS, CDR2 SASEGT. There are 17 residues in the CDR3. Trimming at V came to 0 bases and at J to 4 bases, leaving 7 bases not matched to a gene. CDR3 nucleotide sequence: TGTGCCAGCAGTGAAGCGCCGCTAGCGGGAGTAGCAGATACGCAGTATTTT. Translated: CASSEAPLAGVADTQYF.

The chain combines TRBV6-2 or TRBV6-3 with TRBJ2-3, with a weak D call TRBD2 (8 bases). The germline V gene has CDR1 MNHEY and CDR2 SVGEGT. Trimming left V 6 bases short and J 3 bases short, with 22 bases between. This CDR3 spans 17 amino acids. CDR3 protein: CASSLRGLSGGTDTQYF. The CDR3 DNA sequence: TGTGCCAGCAGCCTAAGGGGGCTTTCGGGGGGGACAGATACGCAGTATTTT.

The chain couples TRBV5-1 to TRBJ1-2, with D unclear. V lost 0 bases and J lost 8, with 14 bases in between. The CDR3 has 14 residues. The germline V gene has CDR1 SGHRS and CDR2 YFSETQ. The CDR3 sequence is CASSLEINGGGYTF. As DNA, the CDR3 is TGCGCCAGCAGCTTGGAAATAAACGGCGGAGGCTACACCTTC.

The chain carries TRBV5-1 and TRBJ2-7; D is unresolved. CDR1 SGHRS and CDR2 YFSETQ come from the germline V gene. The V end was cut by 3 bases, the J end by 0 bases, with 16 bases between. The CDR3 length is 16 residues. DNA for the CDR3: TGCGCCAGCAGCTCCCTCGAAACAGTGATCTCCTACGAGCAGTACTTC. Protein sequence: CASSSLETVISYEQYF.

The rearrangement uses TRBV20-1 and TRBJ1-2; 8 positions agree with TRBD1. The ends lost 3 bases at V and 7 bases at J; junction bases unmatched: 7. The CDR3 loop spans 13 amino acids. CDR1 is DFQATT and CDR2 is SNEGSKA in the germline V gene (reference sequence). The CDR3 loop reads CSASLQGARGYTF. Written as DNA, the CDR3 is TGCAGTGCTAGTCTCCAGGGGGCTCGTGGCTACACCTTC.

The V and J genes are TRBV5-6 and TRBJ2-4; D ambiguous. The CDR3 extends over 16 amino acids. With 4 bases removed from V and 0 bases from J, the gap between germline ends came to 14 bases. The V gene's germline CDR1 is SGHDT and CDR2 YYEEEE. CDR3 residues: CASSPGPLIAKNIQYF. For the CDR3, the DNA is TGTGCCAGCAGCCCTGGGCCCCTTATAGCCAAAAACATTCAGTACTTC. Together with reference TRBV5-6 and TRBJ2-4, the CDR3 gives the full variable domain: DAGVTQSPTHLIKTRGQQVTLRCSPKSGHDTVSWYQQALGQGPQFIFQYYEEEERQRGNFPDRFSGHQFPNYSSELNVNALLLGDSALYLCASSPGPLIAKNIQYFGAGTRLSVL.

This clonotype was seen a few times. This chain links TRBV7-9 with TRBJ2-5; D possibly corresponds to TRBD2 (6 bases). The V and J ends lost 7 bases and 4 bases respectively, with 10 bases between them. This CDR3 has 12 residues. The germline CDR1 and CDR2 sequences are SEHNR and FQNEAQ (reference sequence). CDR3 sequence reads: CASTEGSETQYF. The CDR3 nucleotides are TGTGCCAGCACGGAGGGGTCAGAGACCCAGTACTTC.

The rearrangement uses TRBV4-2 and TRBJ2-1, with D unclear. Germline loops: CDR1 LGHNA, CDR2 YNFKEQ. With 0 bases removed from V and 5 bases from J, the gap between germline ends came to 11 bases. The CDR3 is made up of 15 amino acids. The DNA of the CDR3 is TGTGCCAGCAGCCAAGAGATGGTCCCCCACAATGAGCAGTTCTTC. This encodes CASSQEMVPHNEQFF.

This chain connects TRBV3-1 to TRBJ2-5, with D possibly matching TRBD2 (6 bases). The end of the DNA fits TRBJ2-7 better, so the J call may be wrong. The CDR3 extends over 14 amino acids. Germline CDR1 reads LGHDT; CDR2 reads YNNKEL (reference sequence). The CDR3 bases are TGTGCCAGCAGCCAGACTAGTTGGACCGACGAGCAGTACTTC. It codes for CASSQTSWTDEQYF.

A word on this clonotype: A clone one base away is much larger, so this may be a read error. The J gene is TRBJ2-7, the V gene TRBV7-2; 7 bases fit TRBD2. CDR1 is SGHTA and CDR2 is FQGNSA in the germline V gene. J lost 5 bases, V lost 4 bases, and 8 bases had no gene match. This CDR3 contains 14 residues. The DNA of the CDR3 is TGTGCCAGCAGCTATCGCGGGGGTTCCGACGAGCAGTACTTC. As protein: CASSYRGGSDEQYF. Together with reference TRBV7-2 and TRBJ2-7, the CDR3 gives the full variable domain: GAGVSQSPSNKVTEKGKDVELRCDPISGHTALYWYRQSLGQGLEFLIYFQGNSAPDKSGLPSDRFSAERTGGSVSTLTIQRTQQEDSAVYLCASSYRGGSDEQYFGPGTRLTVT.

The V gene is TRBV7-9, the J gene TRBJ1-1, with D unclear. The length of the CDR3 is 15 residues. CDR1 and CDR2 from the germline V gene are SEHNR and FQNEAQ (reference sequence). With 0 bases removed from V and 0 bases from J, the gap between germline ends came to 8 bases. CDR3 sequence (DNA): TGTGCCAGCAGCTTAGCGCTGGGGATGAACACTGAAGCTTTCTTT. Encoded protein: CASSLALGMNTEAFF. The whole variable domain, filled in from reference TRBV7-9 and TRBJ1-1, reads DTGVSQNPRHKITKRGQNVTFRCDPISEHNRLYWYRQTLGQGPEFLTYFQNEAQLEKSRLLSDRFSAERPKGSFSTLEIQRTEQGDSAMYLCASSLALGMNTEAFFGQGTRLTVV.

This clonotype was observed a few times. The chain joins TRBV6-1 to TRBJ1-1; the D gene is possibly TRBD1 (6 bases). The germline CDR1 and CDR2 sequences are MNHNS and SASEGT. This CDR3 has 14 residues. The ends were cut back, 3 bases at V and 2 bases at J, with 10 bases in the middle. This CDR3 is CASSEYRANTEAFF. CDR3 coding DNA: TGTGCCAGCAGTGAGTACAGGGCAAACACTGAAGCTTTCTTT.

V is TRBV6-1 and J is TRBJ2-7, with TRBD2 matching over 11 bases. V was pared by 0 bases and J by 3 bases, with 10 bases of the junction left unmatched. Germline values: CDR1 MNHNS, CDR2 SASEGT. The CDR3 totals 18 residues. Here the CDR3 reads CASSEAQVGTSGLYEQYF. As DNA, the CDR3 is TGTGCCAGCAGTGAAGCGCAGGTTGGGACTAGCGGCCTCTACGAGCAGTACTTC.